This T cell receptor (beta chain) was documented in a study of graft-versus-host responses after intestinal transplantation. At the level of the study: Each patient got anti-thymocyte globulin induction, then tacrolimus and steroids for approximately 3 years.

This CDR3 contains 16 residues. Germline loops: CDR1 SGHRS, CDR2 YFSETQ. V was clipped by 3 bases and J by 6 bases; unmatched bases: 5. Study conclusions and caveats: GvH clonotypes were identified within recipient marrow, with a subset emerging first in ileum or blood. Some patients had graft-donor T cell macrochimerism. In their allografts, the ratios of graft-versus-host to host-versus-graft T cell clones were high.

This table comes from immunoSEQ multiplex PCR, and its TCRdb copy is limited to in-frame clones, with some not included. The data hold some 88,000 clones, with under 95% observed a single time. Details on this clone: The antigen is unknown.

This sequence originates from a human donor who received an intestinal transplant. This material consisted of unstimulated CD8+ T cells sorted from spleen or lymph node cells, taken before intestinal transplant. V is TRBV5-1 and J is TRBJ2-3; TRBD2 agrees at 15 bases. The CDR3 spells CASSWTSGGAADTQYF. CDR3 nucleotides: TGCGCCAGCAGCTGGACTAGCGGGGGGGCCGCGGATACGCAGTATTTT.